These 5 T cell receptor beta chains were all obtained from the same sample, sequenced in a study of blood T cells in healthy people across ages. The authors ran a second PCR of about 7 to 11 cycles using a sample-barcoded 5' primer and a J-beta primer mix. TCRdb processed the 5' RACE reads anew with MiXCR; each CDR3 protein has one entry. Here the sample spans about 580,000 distinct CDR3 sequences, about 45% being singletons. The sequenced sample consisted of blood. Source of these receptors: an elderly man in good health.

J is TRBJ2-1 and V is TRBV10-2, with 8 bases lining up with TRBD1. Germline V gene lookup returns CDR1 WSHSY and CDR2 SAAADI. Losses at the gene ends were 6 bases for V and 7 bases for J; bases not matched to a gene: 11. There are 15 residues in the CDR3. CDR3 nucleotide sequence: TGCGCCAGCAGCTTTGGACAGGGTTATAGGAATGAGCAGTTCTTC. Translation: CASSFGQGYRNEQFF.

This clonotype was counted between two and nine times. The gene calls are TRBV7-2 and TRBJ2-5, with D tentatively TRBD1 or TRBD2 (5 bases each). In germline, CDR1 is SGHTA, CDR2 FQGNSA. This CDR3 is built from 14 residues. Deletions cut 5 bases from V and 4 bases from J, with 14 bases between. DNA for the CDR3: TGTGCCAGCAGCCCAGAGGGGCGCTTAGAGACCCAGTACTTC. Its translation is CASSPEGRLETQYF.

The chain joins TRBV20-1 to TRBJ2-7, with D maybe TRBD2 (5 bases). Germline V lookup: CDR1 DFQATT, CDR2 SNEGSKA (reference sequence). The germline V and J ends were trimmed by 5 bases and 3 bases, with 8 bases remaining between them. There are 11 residues in the CDR3. The CDR3 DNA reads as TGCAGTGCTGGGAGCGGCTACGAGCAGTACTTC. Its protein product is CSAGSGYEQYF.

This clonotype occurred a few times. This chain joins TRBV15 and TRBJ2-7, with D possibly TRBD2 on 6 matching bases. With 2 bases removed from V and 4 bases from J, the gap between germline ends came to 9 bases. This CDR3 has 13 residues. Per the germline V gene, CDR1 is LNHNV and CDR2 is YYDKDF (reference sequence). The CDR3 sequence is CATSRLAFYEQYF. The CDR3 DNA sequence: TGTGCCACCAGCAGACTAGCGTTTTACGAGCAGTACTTC.

This chain joins TRBV5-1 and TRBJ2-5, with 8 nucleotides matching TRBD2. CDR1 SGHRS and CDR2 YFSETQ come from the germline V gene. CDR3 size: 16 residues. V lost 2 bases and J lost 5; bases outside the gene matches: 11. CDR3 in amino acids: CASSFASGRSVETQYF. For the CDR3, the DNA is TGCGCCAGCAGCTTTGCTAGCGGGCGATCTGTGGAGACCCAGTACTTC.